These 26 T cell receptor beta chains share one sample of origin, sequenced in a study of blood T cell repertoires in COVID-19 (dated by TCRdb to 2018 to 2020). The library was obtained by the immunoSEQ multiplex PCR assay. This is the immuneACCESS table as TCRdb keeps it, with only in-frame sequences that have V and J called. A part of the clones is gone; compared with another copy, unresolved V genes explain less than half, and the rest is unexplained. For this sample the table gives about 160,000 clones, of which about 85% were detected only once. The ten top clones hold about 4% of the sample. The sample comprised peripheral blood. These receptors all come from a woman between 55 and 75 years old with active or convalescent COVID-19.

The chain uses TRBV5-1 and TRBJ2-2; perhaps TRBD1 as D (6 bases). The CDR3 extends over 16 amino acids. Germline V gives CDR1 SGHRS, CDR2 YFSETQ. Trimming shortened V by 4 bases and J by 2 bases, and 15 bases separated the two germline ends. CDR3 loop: CASSPAGQINTGELFF. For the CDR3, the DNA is TGCGCCAGCAGCCCCGCCGGACAGATAAACACCGGGGAGCTGTTTTTT.

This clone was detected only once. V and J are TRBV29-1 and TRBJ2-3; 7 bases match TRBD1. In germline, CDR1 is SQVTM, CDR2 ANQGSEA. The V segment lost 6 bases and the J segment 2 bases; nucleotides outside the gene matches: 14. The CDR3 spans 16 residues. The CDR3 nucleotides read TGCAGCGTCAAGGGGGCGCTTCCTTCTAACACAGATACGCAGTATTTT. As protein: CSVKGALPSNTDTQYF.

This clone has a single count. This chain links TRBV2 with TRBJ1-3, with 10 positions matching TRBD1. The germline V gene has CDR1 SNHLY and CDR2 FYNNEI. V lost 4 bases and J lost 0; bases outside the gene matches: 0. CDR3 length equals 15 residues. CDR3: CASSGTGGSGNTIYF. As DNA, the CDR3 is TGTGCCAGCAGTGGGACAGGGGGCTCTGGAAACACCATATATTTT.

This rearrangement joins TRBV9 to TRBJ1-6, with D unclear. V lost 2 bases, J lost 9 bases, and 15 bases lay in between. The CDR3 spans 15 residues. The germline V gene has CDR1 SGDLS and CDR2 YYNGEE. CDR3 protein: CASSVGTVGGSPLHF. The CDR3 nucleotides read TGTGCCAGCAGCGTCGGCACGGTAGGCGGTTCACCCCTCCACTTT.

CDR3 bases: TGTGCCAGCAGTTTGACAGGGGTGTCCTACGAGCAGTACTTC. Translating it yields CASSLTGVSYEQYF. The chain links TRBV28 to TRBJ2-7; TRBD1 agrees at 8 bases. The V gene's germline CDR1 is MDHEN and CDR2 SYDVKM. CDR3 size: 14 residues. With 3 bases clipped from V and 1 base from J, the junction kept 2 bases outside the gene matches.

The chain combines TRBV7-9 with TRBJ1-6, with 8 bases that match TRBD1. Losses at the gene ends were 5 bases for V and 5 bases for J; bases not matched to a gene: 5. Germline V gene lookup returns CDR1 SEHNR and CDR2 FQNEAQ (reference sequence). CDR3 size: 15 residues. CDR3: CASSAGQANNSPLHF. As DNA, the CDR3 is TGTGCCAGCAGCGCGGGACAGGCGAATAATTCACCCCTCCACTTT. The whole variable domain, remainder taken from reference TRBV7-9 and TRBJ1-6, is DTGVSQNPRHKITKRGQNVTFRCDPISEHNRLYWYRQTLGQGPEFLTYFQNEAQLEKSRLLSDRFSAERPKGSFSTLEIQRTEQGDSAMYLCASSAGQANNSPLHFGNGTRLTVT.

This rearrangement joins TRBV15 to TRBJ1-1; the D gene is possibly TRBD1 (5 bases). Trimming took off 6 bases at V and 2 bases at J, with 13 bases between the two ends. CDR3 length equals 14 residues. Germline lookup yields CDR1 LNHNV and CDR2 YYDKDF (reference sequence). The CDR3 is CATRNQGSNTEAFF. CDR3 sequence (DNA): TGTGCCACCAGGAATCAGGGTTCCAACACTGAAGCTTTCTTT. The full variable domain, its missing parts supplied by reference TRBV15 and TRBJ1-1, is DAMVIQNPRYQVTQFGKPVTLSCSQTLNHNVMYWYQQKSSQAPKLLFHYYDKDFNNEADTPDNFQSRRPNTSFCFLDIRSPGLGDTAMYLCATRNQGSNTEAFFGQGTRLTVV.

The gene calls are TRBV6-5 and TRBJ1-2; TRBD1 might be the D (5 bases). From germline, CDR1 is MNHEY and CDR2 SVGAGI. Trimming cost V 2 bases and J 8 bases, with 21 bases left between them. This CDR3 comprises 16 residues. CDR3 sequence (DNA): TGTGCCAGCAGTTACGATGGGGCGGTCGCAAATAGGGGCTACACCTTC. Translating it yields CASSYDGAVANRGYTF.

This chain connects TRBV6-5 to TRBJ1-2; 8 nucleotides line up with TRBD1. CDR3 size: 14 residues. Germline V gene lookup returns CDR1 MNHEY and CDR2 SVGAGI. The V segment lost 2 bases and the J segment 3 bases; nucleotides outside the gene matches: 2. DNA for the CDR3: TGTGCCAGCAGTTACGGACAGGGTCACTATGGCTACACCTTC. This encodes CASSYGQGHYGYTF.

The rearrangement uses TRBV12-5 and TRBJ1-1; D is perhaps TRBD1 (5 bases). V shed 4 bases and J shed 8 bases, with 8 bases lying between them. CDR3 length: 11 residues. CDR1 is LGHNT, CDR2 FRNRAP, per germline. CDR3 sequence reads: CASGWDLEAFF. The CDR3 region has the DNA TGTGCTAGTGGTTGGGACTTGGAAGCTTTCTTT. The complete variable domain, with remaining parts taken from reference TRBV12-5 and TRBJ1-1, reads DARVTQTPRHKVTEMGQEVTMRCQPILGHNTVFWYRQTMMQGLELLAYFRNRAPLDDSGMPKDRFSAEMPDATLATLKIQPSEPRDSAVYFCASGWDLEAFFGQGTRLTVV.

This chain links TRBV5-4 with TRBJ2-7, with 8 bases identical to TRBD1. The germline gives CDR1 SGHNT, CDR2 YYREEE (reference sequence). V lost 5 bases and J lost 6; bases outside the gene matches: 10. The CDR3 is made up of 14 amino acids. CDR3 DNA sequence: TGTGCCAGCAGTATACAGGGGGTAAGGTCCGAGCAGTACTTC. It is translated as CASSIQGVRSEQYF.

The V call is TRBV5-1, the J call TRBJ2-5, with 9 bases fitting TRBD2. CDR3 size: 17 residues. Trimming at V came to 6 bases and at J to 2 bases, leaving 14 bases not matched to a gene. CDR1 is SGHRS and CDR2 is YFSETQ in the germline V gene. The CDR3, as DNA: TGCGCCAGCACCCCAAGTGGCGGGGGGGCCGGTCAAGAGACCCAGTACTTC. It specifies CASTPSGGGAGQETQYF.

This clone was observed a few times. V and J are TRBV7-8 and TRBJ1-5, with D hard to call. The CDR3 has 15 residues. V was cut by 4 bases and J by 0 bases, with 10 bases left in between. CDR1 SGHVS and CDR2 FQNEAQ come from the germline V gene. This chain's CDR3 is CASSSWADSNQPQHF. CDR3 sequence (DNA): TGTGCCAGCAGCTCCTGGGCCGATAGCAATCAGCCCCAGCATTTT.

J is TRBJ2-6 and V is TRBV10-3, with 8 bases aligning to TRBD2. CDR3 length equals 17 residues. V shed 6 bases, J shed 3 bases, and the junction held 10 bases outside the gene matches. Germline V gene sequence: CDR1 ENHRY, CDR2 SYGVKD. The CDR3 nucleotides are TGTGCCATCAGCTTCGCGGGGGGCCGTAGTGGGGCCAACGTCCTGACTTTC. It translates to CAISFAGGRSGANVLTF.

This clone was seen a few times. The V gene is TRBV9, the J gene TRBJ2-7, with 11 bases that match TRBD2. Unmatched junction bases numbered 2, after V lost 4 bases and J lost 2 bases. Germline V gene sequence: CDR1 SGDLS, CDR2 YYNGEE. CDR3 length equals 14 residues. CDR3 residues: CASSPSGGPYEQYF. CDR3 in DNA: TGTGCCAGCAGCCCTAGCGGGGGGCCCTACGAGCAGTACTTC.

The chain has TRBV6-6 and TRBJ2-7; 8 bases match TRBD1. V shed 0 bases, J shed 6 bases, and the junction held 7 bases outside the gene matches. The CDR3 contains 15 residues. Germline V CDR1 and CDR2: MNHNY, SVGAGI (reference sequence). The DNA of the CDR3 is TGTGCCAGCAGTTACTCAGGGCAGGGGGCGTTCGAGCAGTACTTC. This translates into CASSYSGQGAFEQYF.

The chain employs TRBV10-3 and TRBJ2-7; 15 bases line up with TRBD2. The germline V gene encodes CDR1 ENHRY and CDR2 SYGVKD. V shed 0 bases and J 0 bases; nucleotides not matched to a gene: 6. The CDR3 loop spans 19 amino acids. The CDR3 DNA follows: TGTGCCATCAGTGAGTCCGGGACTAGCGGGGGGCGGAGCTCCTACGAGCAGTACTTC. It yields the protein CAISESGTSGGRSSYEQYF.

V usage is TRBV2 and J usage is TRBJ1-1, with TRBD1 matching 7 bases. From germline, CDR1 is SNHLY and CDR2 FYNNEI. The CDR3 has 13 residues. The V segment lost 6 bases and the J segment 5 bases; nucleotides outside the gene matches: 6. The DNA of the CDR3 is TGTGCCAGCAGCACAGGGGATGGGACTGAAGCTTTCTTT. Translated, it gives CASSTGDGTEAFF.

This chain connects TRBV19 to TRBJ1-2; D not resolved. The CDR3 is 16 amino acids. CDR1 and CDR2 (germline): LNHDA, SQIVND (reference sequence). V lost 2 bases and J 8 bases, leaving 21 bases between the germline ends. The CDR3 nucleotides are TGTGCCAGTAGTATATCAACCGGGGTTTCTTCTTCCGGCTACACCTTC. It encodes CASSISTGVSSSGYTF. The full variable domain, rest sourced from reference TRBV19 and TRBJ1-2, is DGGITQSPKYLFRKEGQNVTLSCEQNLNHDAMYWYRQDPGQGLRLIYYSQIVNDFQKGDIAEGYSVSREKKESFPLTVTSAQKNPTAFYLCASSISTGVSSSGYTFGSGTRLTVV.

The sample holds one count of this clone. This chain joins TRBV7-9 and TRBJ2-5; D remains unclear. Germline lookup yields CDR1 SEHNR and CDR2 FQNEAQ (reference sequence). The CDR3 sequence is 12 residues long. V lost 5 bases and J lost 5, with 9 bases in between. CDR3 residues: CASSLSDETQYF. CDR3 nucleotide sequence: TGTGCCAGCAGCCTATCCGATGAGACCCAGTACTTC.

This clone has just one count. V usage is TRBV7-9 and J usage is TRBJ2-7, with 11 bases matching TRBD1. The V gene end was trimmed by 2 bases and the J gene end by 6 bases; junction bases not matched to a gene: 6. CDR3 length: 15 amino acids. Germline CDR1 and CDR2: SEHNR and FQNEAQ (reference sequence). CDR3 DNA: TGTGCCAGCAGCTTATACCCGGGACAGGGGGGCGAGCAGTACTTC. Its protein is CASSLYPGQGGEQYF.

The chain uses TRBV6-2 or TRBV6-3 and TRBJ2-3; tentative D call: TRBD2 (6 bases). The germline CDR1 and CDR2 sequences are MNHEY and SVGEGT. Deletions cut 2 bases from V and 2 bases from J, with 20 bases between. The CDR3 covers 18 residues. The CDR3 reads CASSYLPWRVMDTDTQYF. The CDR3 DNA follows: TGTGCCAGCAGTTACCTACCGTGGAGGGTTATGGACACAGATACGCAGTATTTT.

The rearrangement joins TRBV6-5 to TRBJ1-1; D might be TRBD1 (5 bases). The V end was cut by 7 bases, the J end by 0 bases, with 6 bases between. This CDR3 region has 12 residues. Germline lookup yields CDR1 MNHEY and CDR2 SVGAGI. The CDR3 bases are TGTGCCAGCATGACAGTGAACACTGAAGCTTTCTTT. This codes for CASMTVNTEAFF.

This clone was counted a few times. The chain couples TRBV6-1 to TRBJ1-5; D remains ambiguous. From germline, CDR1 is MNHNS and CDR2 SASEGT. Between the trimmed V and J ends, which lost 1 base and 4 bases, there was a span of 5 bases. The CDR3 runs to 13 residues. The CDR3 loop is CASSEVPNQPQHF. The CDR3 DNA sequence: TGTGCCAGCAGTGAAGTCCCTAATCAGCCCCAGCATTTT.

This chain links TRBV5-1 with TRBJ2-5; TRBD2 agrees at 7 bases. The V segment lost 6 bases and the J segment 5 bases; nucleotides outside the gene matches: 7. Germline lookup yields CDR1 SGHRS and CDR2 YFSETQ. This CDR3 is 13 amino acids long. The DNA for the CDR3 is TGCGCCAGCACCGTGACTAGCAAGGAGACCCAGTACTTC. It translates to CASTVTSKETQYF.

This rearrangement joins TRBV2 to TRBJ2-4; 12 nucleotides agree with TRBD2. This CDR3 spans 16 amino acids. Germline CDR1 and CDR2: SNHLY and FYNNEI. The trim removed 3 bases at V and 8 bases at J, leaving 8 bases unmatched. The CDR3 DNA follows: TGTGCCAGCAGTGACCCCACTAGCGGGGGGACGGACATTCAGTACTTC. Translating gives CASSDPTSGGTDIQYF.